The 8 T cell receptor beta chains reported below all come from one sample, sequenced in a study of shared clonotypes between healthy human individuals. Assay: immunoSEQ multiplex PCR; the TCRdb copy retains only in-frame clones and omits some. The data show about 1,500,000 clones, with roughly 97% seen just once and roughly 1.2% held by the top ten. Sequenced: naive CD4+ T cells sorted from blood. Subset described: CD45RA+ positively selected. The origin of the receptors is a man aged 30 to 39 in good health.

The CDR3 DNA follows: TGTGCCAGCAACGACAGGGGCGAGCAGTACTTC. Amino acid sequence: CASNDRGEQYF. The chain is built from TRBV6-5 and TRBJ2-7; 8 positions agree with TRBD1. CDR1 MNHEY and CDR2 SVGAGI come from the germline V gene. The V gene end was trimmed by 7 bases and the J gene end by 6 bases; junction bases not matched to a gene: 2. This CDR3 region has 11 residues.

The chain uses TRBV4-3 and TRBJ1-5; 9 bases are a match to TRBD1. V lost 4 bases, J lost 6 bases, and 4 bases stayed unmatched. The CDR3 covers 14 residues. Germline V gene sequence: CDR1 LGHNA, CDR2 YSLEER. Here the CDR3 DNA reads TGCGCCAGCAGCCTGGACAGGGGAATTCAGCCCCAGCATTTT. It yields the protein CASSLDRGIQPQHF.

This sequence joins TRBV13 and TRBJ2-2; D is unresolved. Germline V gene lookup returns CDR1 PRHDT and CDR2 FYEKMQ (reference sequence). V was clipped by 3 bases and J by 5 bases, with 10 bases between them. The CDR3 sequence is 14 residues long. CDR3 in DNA: TGTGCCAGCAGCTTGCGGCCGCAGACCGGGGAGCTGTTTTTT. Translating gives CASSLRPQTGELFF.

The chain has TRBV6-6 and TRBJ1-3; D is unclear. V lost 6 bases and J lost 10, with 10 bases in between. The CDR3 loop spans 11 amino acids. From germline, CDR1 is MNHNY and CDR2 SVGAGI (reference sequence). This chain's CDR3 is CASSPGATIYF. CDR3 DNA: TGTGCCAGCAGCCCTGGAGCGACCATATATTTT.

V usage is TRBV7-2 and J usage is TRBJ2-3; D possibly corresponds to TRBD1 (7 bases). CDR3 length: 13 amino acids. The V gene lost 5 bases and the J gene lost 6 bases, with 12 bases spanning the gap. CDR1 is SGHTA and CDR2 is FQGNSA in the germline V gene. The CDR3 sequence: CASSPGGWDTQYF. The DNA for the CDR3 is TGTGCCAGCAGCCCAGGGGGGTGGGATACGCAGTATTTT.

J is TRBJ2-2 and V is TRBV18, with TRBD1 identical over 7 bases. CDR1 is KGHSH and CDR2 is LQKENI in the germline V gene. The CDR3 extends over 17 amino acids. V was pared by 6 bases and J by 0 bases, with 10 bases of the junction left unmatched. Here the CDR3 DNA reads TGTGCCAGCTCGCGATACCGGGACAGTCCGAACACCGGGGAGCTGTTTTTT. It is translated as CASSRYRDSPNTGELFF.

This chain's CDR3 is CASSERGTPASEQYF. CDR3 DNA sequence: TGTGCCAGCAGTGAGCGGGGGACACCGGCATCCGAGCAGTACTTC. The chain combines TRBV2 with TRBJ2-7, with a weak D call TRBD2 (7 bases). V lost 3 bases, J lost 6 bases, and 18 bases lay in between. The CDR3 length is 15 residues. Germline CDR1 reads SNHLY; CDR2 reads FYNNEI.

The chain uses TRBV5-1 and TRBJ1-2, with D unclear. Germline V gene lookup returns CDR1 SGHRS and CDR2 YFSETQ. V dropped 4 bases and J dropped 8 bases, with 6 bases sitting between them. The CDR3 is made up of 10 amino acids. Here the CDR3 DNA reads TGCGCCAGCAGCCTCCGCGGCTACACCTTC. Its translation is CASSLRGYTF.